A single sample is the source of the 3 T cell receptor beta chains below, sequenced in a study of T cells in Graves' hyperthyroidism and ophthalmopathy. Amplification targeted TCR beta CDR3 regions from RNA transcripts. The primer set for the first-round RT-PCR of the TCR CDR3 was HTBI. TCRdb re-derived calls from the multiplex PCR reads in MiXCR, one entry per CDR3 protein. The table lists fewer than 500,000 distinct CDR3 sequences, 13% of them singletons, with around 20% in the top ten. Sequenced input: blood. The source of these receptors is a man aged 25-45 years with Graves' hyperthyroidism that later progressed to Graves' ophthalmopathy.

This clonotype was seen at least ten times. The genes are TRBV30 and TRBJ1-1; D unclear. The V gene's germline CDR1 is GTSNPN and CDR2 SVGIG (reference sequence). Trimming stripped 3 bases from V and 7 bases from J, with 12 bases between. The CDR3 consists of 12 residues. The CDR3 region is CAWSSRRREAFF. In DNA, the CDR3 is TGTGCCTGGAGCTCCCGCAGACGTGAAGCTTTCTTT.

This clonotype has only a few counts. The rearrangement joins TRBV5-1 to TRBJ2-3; TRBD2 matches 10 bases. The length of the CDR3 is 14 residues. V shed 5 bases, J shed 4 bases, and the junction held 4 bases outside the gene matches. From germline, CDR1 is SGHRS and CDR2 YFSETQ. The chain's CDR3 is CASRERGGPDTQYF. For the CDR3, the DNA is TGCGCCAGCAGAGAGCGGGGGGGCCCAGATACGCAGTATTTT.

This clonotype was picked up a small number of times. This rearrangement joins TRBV20-1 to TRBJ1-1, with TRBD1 matching over 7 bases. The germline V gene encodes CDR1 DFQATT and CDR2 SNEGSKA (reference sequence). V was pared by 4 bases and J by 1 base, with 6 bases of the junction left unmatched. This CDR3 spans 14 amino acids. Written as DNA, the CDR3 is TGCAGTGCTATTACCGGGACAGCGAACACTGAAGCTTTCTTT. Translating it yields CSAITGTANTEAFF.